This T cell receptor beta chain was sequenced during a study of regulatory T cells in long-lasting Graves disease. This clonotype turned up a few times. RNA from PBMCs was the source of the TCR library. Per the germline V gene, CDR1 is LGHNA and CDR2 is YNFKEQ. Trimming removed 0 bases from V and 6 bases from J, with 14 bases in between. The CDR3 contains 16 residues. TCRdb processed the reads anew with MiXCR; each CDR3 protein has one entry. In the table there are several hundred distinct CDR3 sequences, 58% of which are singletons. This sequence joins TRBV4-2 and TRBJ1-4, with D perhaps matching TRBD1 (5 bases). This TCR came from a female donor with Graves disease. This specimen consisted of peripheral blood mononuclear cells (PBMCs), obtained with antithyroid drug treatment, in newly diagnosed or persistent Graves disease (not recorded which). CDR3 protein: CASSQDPGTGDEKLFF. The CDR3 DNA sequence: TGTGCCAGCAGCCAAGACCCCGGGACGGGGGATGAAAAACTGTTTTTT.